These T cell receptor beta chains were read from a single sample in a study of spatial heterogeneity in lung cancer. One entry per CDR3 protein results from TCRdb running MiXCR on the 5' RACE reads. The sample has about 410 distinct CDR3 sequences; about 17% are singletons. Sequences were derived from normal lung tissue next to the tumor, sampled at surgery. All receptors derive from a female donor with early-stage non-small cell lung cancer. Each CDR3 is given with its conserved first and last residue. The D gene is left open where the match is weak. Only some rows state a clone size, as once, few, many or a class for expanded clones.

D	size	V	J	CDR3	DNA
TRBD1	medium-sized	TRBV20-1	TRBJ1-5	CSASPRTGGNQPQHF	TGCAGTGCTAGCCCCCGGACAGGGGGCAATCAGCCCCAGCATTTT
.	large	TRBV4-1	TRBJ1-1	CASSQPTVSPEAFF	TGCGCCAGCAGCCAGCCGACAGTCTCGCCTGAAGCTTTCTTT
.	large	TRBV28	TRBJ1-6	CASRVRGVSSHNSPLHF	TGTGCCAGCAGGGTGAGGGGGGTGAGCTCCCATAATTCACCCCTCCACTTT
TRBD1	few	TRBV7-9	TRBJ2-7	CASSPRGQGASYEQYF	TGTGCCAGCAGCCCACGAGGACAGGGGGCCTCCTACGAGCAGTACTTC
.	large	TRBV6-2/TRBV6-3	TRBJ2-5	CASKPGMEETQYF	TGTGCCAGCAAGCCAGGTATGGAAGAGACCCAGTACTTC
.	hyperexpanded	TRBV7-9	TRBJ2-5	CASSSPLDQETQYF	TGTGCCAGCAGCTCCCCGTTGGACCAAGAGACCCAGTACTTC
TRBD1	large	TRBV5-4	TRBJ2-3	CASSLRTGGPTDTQYF	TGTGCCAGCAGCTTGAGGACAGGGGGACCTACAGATACGCAGTATTTT
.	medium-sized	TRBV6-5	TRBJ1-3	CASSYSLSGVAGNTIYF	TGTGCCAGCAGTTACTCTCTTTCGGGGGTTGCTGGAAACACCATATATTTT
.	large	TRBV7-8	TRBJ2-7	CASIERGEQYF	TGTGCCAGCATCGAAAGGGGCGAGCAGTACTTC
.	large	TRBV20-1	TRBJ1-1	CSANPRSSGLNTEAFF	TGCAGTGCTAACCCTAGATCGTCGGGATTGAACACTGAAGCTTTCTTT
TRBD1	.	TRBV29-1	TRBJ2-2	CSAFDRGGTGELFF	TGCAGCGCTTTCGACAGGGGTGGCACCGGGGAGCTGTTTTTT
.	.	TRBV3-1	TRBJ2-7	CASSPPGGYSGSSYEQYF	TGTGCCAGCAGCCCTCCCGGGGGCTATAGCGGAAGCTCCTACGAGCAGTACTTC
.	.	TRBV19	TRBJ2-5	CASSMTSRETQYF	TGTGCCAGTAGTATGACTAGTCGGGAGACCCAGTACTTC
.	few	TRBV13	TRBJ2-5	CASSFWVGGGSQETQYF	TGTGCCAGCAGCTTTTGGGTAGGAGGCGGAAGCCAAGAGACCCAGTACTTC
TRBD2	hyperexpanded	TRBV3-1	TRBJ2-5	CASSQLAGEETQYF	TGTGCCAGCAGCCAACTAGCGGGGGAAGAGACCCAGTACTTC
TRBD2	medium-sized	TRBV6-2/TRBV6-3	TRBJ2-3	CASSRVTSGSSFPQYF	TGTGCCAGCAGCAGAGTTACTAGCGGGAGCTCGTTTCCGCAGTATTTT
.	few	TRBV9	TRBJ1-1	CASSVGWGLTEAFF	TGTGCCAGCAGCGTAGGATGGGGACTGACTGAAGCTTTCTTT
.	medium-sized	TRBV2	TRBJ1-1	CASSRGTEAFF	TGTGCCAGCTCAAGGGGTACTGAAGCTTTCTTT
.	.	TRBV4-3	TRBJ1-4	CASSQGGRGLWEKLFF	TGCGCCAGCAGCCAAGGAGGGAGGGGACTATGGGAAAAACTGTTTTTT
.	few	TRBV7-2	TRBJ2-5	CASSFNARGETQYF	TGTGCCAGCAGCTTTAACGCTAGGGGAGAGACCCAGTACTTC
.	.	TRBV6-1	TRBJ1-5	CASSVRAGDNQPQHF	TGTGCCAGCAGTGTCCGGGCAGGGGACAATCAGCCCCAGCATTTT
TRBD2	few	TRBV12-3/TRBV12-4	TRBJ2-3	CASSTRRGGLGDTQYF	TGTGCCAGCAGTACCCGGCGGGGGGGCCTCGGAGATACGCAGTATTTT
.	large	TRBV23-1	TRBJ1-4	CATTEKLFF	TGCGCCACGACTGAAAAACTGTTTTTT
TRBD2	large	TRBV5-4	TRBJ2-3	CASSLVQLAGATSTDTQYF	TGTGCCAGCAGCTTGGTTCAGCTAGCGGGGGCTACTAGCACAGATACGCAGTATTTT
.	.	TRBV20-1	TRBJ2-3	CSATRGKGSSTDTQYF	TGCAGTGCTACCCGCGGGAAGGGCTCGAGCACAGATACGCAGTATTTT
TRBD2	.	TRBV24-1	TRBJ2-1	CATSDGTSGSYNEQFF	TGTGCCACCAGTGACGGAACTAGCGGATCCTACAATGAGCAGTTCTTC
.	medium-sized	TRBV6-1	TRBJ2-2	CASRGTNWGNTGELFF	TGTGCCAGCAGAGGGACCAACTGGGGCAACACCGGGGAGCTGTTTTTT
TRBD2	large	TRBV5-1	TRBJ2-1	CASSPLLAGGPNEQFF	TGCGCCAGCAGCCCCCTACTAGCGGGAGGGCCTAATGAGCAGTTCTTC
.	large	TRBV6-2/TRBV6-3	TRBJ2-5	CASSYQGFRRETQYF	TGTGCCAGCAGTTACCAGGGGTTTCGACGGGAGACCCAGTACTTC
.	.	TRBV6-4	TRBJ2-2	CASSPGQGGTGELFF	TGTGCCAGCAGTCCAGGGCAGGGAGGCACCGGGGAGCTGTTTTTT
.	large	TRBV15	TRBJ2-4	CATSREAKNIQYF	TGTGCCACCAGCAGAGAAGCCAAAAACATTCAGTACTTC
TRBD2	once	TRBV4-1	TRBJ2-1	CASSGPSGRSVGDEQFF	TGCGCCAGCAGCGGTCCTAGCGGGCGCTCCGTTGGGGATGAGCAGTTCTTC
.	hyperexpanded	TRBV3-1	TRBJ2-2	CASSQYYPAGELFF	TGTGCCAGCAGCCAATACTACCCGGCCGGGGAGCTGTTTTTT
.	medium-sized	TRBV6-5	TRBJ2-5	CASGQNQETQYF	TGTGCCAGCGGACAGAACCAAGAGACCCAGTACTTC
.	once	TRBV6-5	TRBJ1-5	CARAVNSNQPQHF	TGTGCCCGGGCGGTCAATAGCAATCAGCCCCAGCATTTT
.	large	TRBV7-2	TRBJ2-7	CASSLGPNGEQYF	TGTGCCAGCAGCCTGGGACCTAACGGGGAGCAGTACTTC
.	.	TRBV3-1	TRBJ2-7	CASSHVQGYEQYF	TGTGCCAGCAGCCACGTACAGGGCTACGAGCAGTACTTC